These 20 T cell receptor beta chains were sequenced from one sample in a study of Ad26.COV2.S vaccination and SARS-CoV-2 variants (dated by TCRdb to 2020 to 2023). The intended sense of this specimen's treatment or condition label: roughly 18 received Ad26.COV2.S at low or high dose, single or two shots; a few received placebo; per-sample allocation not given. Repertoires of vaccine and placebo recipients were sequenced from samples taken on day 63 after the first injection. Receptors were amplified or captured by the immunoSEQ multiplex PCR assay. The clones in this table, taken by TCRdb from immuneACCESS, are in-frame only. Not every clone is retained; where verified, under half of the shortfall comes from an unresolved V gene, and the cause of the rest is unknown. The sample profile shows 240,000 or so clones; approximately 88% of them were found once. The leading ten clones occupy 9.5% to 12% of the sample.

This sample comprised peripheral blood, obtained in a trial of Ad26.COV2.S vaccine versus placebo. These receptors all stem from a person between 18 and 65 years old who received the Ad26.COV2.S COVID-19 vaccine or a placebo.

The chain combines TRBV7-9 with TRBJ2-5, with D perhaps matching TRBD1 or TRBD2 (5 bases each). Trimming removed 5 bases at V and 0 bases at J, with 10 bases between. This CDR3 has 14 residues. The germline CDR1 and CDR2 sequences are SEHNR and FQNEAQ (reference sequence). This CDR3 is CASSTGAYQETQYF. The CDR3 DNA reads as TGTGCCAGCAGCACCGGGGCCTACCAAGAGACCCAGTACTTC. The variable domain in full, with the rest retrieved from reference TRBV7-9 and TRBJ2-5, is DTGVSQNPRHKITKRGQNVTFRCDPISEHNRLYWYRQTLGQGPEFLTYFQNEAQLEKSRLLSDRFSAERPKGSFSTLEIQRTEQGDSAMYLCASSTGAYQETQYFGPGTRLLVL.

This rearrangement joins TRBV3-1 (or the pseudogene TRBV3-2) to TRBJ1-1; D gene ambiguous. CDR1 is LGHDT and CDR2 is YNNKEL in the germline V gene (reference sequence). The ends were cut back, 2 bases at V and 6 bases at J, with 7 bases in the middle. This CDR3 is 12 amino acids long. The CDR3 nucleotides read TGTGCCAGCAGCCAACACGGCCCTGAAGCTTTCTTT. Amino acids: CASSQHGPEAFF.

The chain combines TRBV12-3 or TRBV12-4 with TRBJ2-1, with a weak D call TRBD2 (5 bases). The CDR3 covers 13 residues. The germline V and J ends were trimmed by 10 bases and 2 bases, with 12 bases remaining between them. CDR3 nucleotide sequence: TGTGCCACCCGAGCTAGCCCCTACAATGAGCAGTTCTTC. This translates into CATRASPYNEQFF.

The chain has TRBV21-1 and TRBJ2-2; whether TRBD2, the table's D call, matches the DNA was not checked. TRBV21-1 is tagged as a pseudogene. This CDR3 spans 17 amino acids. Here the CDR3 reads CASSKRVETRNTGELFF. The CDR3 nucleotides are TGTGCCAGCAGCAAACGTGTAGAGACTAGGAACACCGGGGAGCTGTTTTTT.

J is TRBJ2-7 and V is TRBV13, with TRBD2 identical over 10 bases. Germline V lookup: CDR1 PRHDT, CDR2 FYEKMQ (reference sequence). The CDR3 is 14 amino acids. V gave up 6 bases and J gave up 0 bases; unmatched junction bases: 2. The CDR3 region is CASRLAGRSYEQYF. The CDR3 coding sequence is TGTGCCAGCAGACTAGCGGGACGCTCCTACGAGCAGTACTTC. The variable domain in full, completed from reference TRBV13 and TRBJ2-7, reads AAGVIQSPRHLIKEKRETATLKCYPIPRHDTVYWYQQGPGQDPQFLISFYEKMQSDKGSIPDRFSAQQFSDYHSELNMSSLELGDSALYFCASRLAGRSYEQYFGPGTRLTVT.

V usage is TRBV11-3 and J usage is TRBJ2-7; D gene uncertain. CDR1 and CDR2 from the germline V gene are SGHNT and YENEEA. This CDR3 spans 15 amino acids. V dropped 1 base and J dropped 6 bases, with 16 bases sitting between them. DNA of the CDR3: TGTGCCAGCAGCTTAGGGCAGGCCTCCTGGCGCGAGCAGTACTTC. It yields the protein CASSLGQASWREQYF.

DNA for the CDR3: TGCAGTGCTAGTTTCAGACAGGGGGCGCTGGACTATGGCTACACCTTC. It specifies CSASFRQGALDYGYTF. V usage is TRBV20-1 and J usage is TRBJ1-2; 10 bases map to TRBD1. Germline values: CDR1 DFQATT, CDR2 SNEGSKA (reference sequence). The junction had 10 bases not matched to a gene; V was cut back by 3 bases and J by 3 bases. The CDR3 covers 16 residues.

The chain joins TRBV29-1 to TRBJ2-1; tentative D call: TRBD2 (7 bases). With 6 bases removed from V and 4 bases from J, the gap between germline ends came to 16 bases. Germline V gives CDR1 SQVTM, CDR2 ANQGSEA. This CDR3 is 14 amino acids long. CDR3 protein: CSVRTGTNYNEQFF. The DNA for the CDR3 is TGCAGCGTCAGAACAGGGACTAATTACAATGAGCAGTTCTTC.

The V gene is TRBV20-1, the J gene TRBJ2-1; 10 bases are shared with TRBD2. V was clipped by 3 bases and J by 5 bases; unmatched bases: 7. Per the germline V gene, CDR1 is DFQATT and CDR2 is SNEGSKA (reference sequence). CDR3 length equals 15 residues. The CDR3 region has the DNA TGCAGTGCTAGTGGTAGCGGGAGGCTCCACAATGAGCAGTTCTTC. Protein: CSASGSGRLHNEQFF.

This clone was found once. CDR3 in DNA: TGTGCCAGGGGAGCGGGGATCACAGATACGCAGTATTTT. The encoded protein is CARGAGITDTQYF. The chain couples TRBV2 to TRBJ2-3, with 7 bases aligning to TRBD2. CDR1 SNHLY and CDR2 FYNNEI come from the germline V gene. V was pared by 9 bases and J by 2 bases, with 5 bases of the junction left unmatched. The CDR3 totals 13 residues. The full variable domain, with the rest looked up from reference TRBV2 and TRBJ2-3, is EPEVTQTPSHQVTQMGQEVILRCVPISNHLYFYWYRQILGQKVEFLVSFYNNEISEKSEIFDDQFSVERPDGSNFTLKIRSTKLEDSAMYFCARGAGITDTQYFGPGTRLTVL.

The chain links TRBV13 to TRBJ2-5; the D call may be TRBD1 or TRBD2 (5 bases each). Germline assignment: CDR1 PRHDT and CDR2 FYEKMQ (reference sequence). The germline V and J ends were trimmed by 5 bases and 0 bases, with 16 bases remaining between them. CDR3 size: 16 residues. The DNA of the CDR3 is TGTGCCAGCAGCCCTCCACCGGGACCCAACCAAGAGACCCAGTACTTC. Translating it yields CASSPPPGPNQETQYF.

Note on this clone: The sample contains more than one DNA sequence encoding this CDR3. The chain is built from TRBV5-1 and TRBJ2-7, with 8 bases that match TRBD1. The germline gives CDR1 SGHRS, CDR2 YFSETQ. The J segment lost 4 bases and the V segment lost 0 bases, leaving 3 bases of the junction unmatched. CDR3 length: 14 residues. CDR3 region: CASSLGQGAYEQYF. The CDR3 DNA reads TGCGCCAGCAGCTTGGGTCAGGGGGCTTACGAGCAGTACTTC.

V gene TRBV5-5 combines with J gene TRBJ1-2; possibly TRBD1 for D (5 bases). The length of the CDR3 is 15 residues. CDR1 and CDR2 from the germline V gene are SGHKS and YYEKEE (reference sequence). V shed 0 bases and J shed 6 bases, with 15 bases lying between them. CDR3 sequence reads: CASSLGGTPRNGYTF. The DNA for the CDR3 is TGTGCCAGCAGCTTGGGAGGGACGCCTAGGAATGGCTACACCTTC.

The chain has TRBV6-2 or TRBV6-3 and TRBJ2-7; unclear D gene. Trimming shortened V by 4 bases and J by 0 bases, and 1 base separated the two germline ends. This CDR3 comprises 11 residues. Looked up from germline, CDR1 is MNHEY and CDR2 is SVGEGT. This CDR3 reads CASSFSYEQYF. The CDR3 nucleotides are TGTGCCAGCAGTTTCTCCTACGAGCAGTACTTC.

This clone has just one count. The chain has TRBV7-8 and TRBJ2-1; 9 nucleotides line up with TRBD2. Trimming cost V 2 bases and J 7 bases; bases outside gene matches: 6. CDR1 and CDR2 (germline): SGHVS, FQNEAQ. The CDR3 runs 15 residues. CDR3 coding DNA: TGTGCCAGCAGCTTATTGCGGGAGGGCCGGAATGAGCAGTTCTTC. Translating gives CASSLLREGRNEQFF.

CDR3 in DNA: TGTGCCAGCAGTTACCCCCAGGGGGCAAACACCGGGGAGCTGTTTTTT. Its translation: CASSYPQGANTGELFF. The chain links TRBV6-5 to TRBJ2-2; 8 nucleotides match TRBD1. The CDR3 runs 16 residues. From germline, CDR1 is MNHEY and CDR2 SVGAGI. The J segment lost 2 bases and the V segment lost 2 bases, leaving 4 bases of the junction unmatched.

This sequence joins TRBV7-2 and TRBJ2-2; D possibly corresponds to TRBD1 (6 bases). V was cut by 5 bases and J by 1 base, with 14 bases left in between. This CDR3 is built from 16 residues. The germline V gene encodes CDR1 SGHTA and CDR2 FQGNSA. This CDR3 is CASSPRQALNTGELFF. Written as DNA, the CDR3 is TGTGCCAGCAGCCCCAGACAGGCCCTGAACACCGGGGAGCTGTTTTTT. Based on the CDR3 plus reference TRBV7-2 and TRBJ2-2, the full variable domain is GAGVSQSPSNKVTEKGKDVELRCDPISGHTALYWYRQSLGQGLEFLIYFQGNSAPDKSGLPSDRFSAERTGGSVSTLTIQRTQQEDSAVYLCASSPRQALNTGELFFGEGSRLTVL.

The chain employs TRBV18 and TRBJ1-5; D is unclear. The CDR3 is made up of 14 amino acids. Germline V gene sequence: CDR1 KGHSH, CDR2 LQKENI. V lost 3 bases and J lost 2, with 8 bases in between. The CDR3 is CASSPERGNQPQHF. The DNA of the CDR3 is TGTGCCAGCTCACCCGAAAGGGGCAATCAGCCCCAGCATTTT.

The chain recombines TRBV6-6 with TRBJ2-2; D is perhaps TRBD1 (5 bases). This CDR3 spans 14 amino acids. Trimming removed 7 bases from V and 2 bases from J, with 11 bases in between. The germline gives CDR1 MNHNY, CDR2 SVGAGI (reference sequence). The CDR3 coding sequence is TGTGCCAGCACCTCAGGGCCCAACACCGGGGAGCTGTTTTTT. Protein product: CASTSGPNTGELFF.

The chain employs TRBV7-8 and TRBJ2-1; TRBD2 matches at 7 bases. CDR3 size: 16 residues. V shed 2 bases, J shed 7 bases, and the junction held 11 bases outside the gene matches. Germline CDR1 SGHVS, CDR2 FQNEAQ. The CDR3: CASSLQATGGWNEQFF. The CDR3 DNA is TGTGCCAGCAGCTTACAGGCGACGGGGGGATGGAATGAGCAGTTCTTC.